This entry lists 15 T cell receptor beta chains sequenced from one sample in a study of OX40 agonist ivuxolimab in advanced cancers. Sequenced by immunoSEQ multiplex PCR; TCRdb stores in-frame clones only, minus some. The table records roughly 93,000 clones, about 80% of them present only once. Material: CD4+ or CD8+ T cells sorted from blood, obtained in a trial of the OX40 agonist ivuxolimab. The origin of the receptors is an adult with an advanced solid tumor such as melanoma, head and neck, liver or kidney cancer.

The V and J genes are TRBV5-5 and TRBJ1-2; TRBD1 matches at 7 bases. CDR1 and CDR2 (germline): SGHKS, YYEKEE (reference sequence). CDR3 length: 14 amino acids. V lost 5 bases to trimming and J lost 6 bases; unmatched junction nucleotides: 10. This chain's CDR3 is CASRPDRIGNGYTF. Here the CDR3 DNA reads TGTGCCAGCAGACCGGACAGGATCGGGAATGGCTACACCTTC.

The rearrangement joins TRBV5-4 to TRBJ2-1, with D possibly matching TRBD2 (6 bases). This CDR3 contains 16 residues. CDR1 and CDR2 (germline): SGHNT, YYREEE (reference sequence). V lost 0 bases and J 5 bases, leaving 15 bases between the germline ends. The CDR3: CASSLAGRGQHNEQFF. CDR3 nucleotide sequence: TGTGCCAGCAGCTTGGCCGGGCGGGGCCAGCACAATGAGCAGTTCTTC.

The chain employs TRBV6-5 and TRBJ1-1; 12 nucleotides agree with TRBD1. The CDR3 consists of 15 residues. Germline V gene sequence: CDR1 MNHEY, CDR2 SVGAGI. The V segment lost 6 bases and the J segment 5 bases; nucleotides outside the gene matches: 7. CDR3 nucleotide sequence: TGTGCCAGCAGCGGGACAGGGGGCGCGGGAACTGAAGCTTTCTTT. Protein: CASSGTGGAGTEAFF.

This chain connects TRBV6-5 to TRBJ1-2, with TRBD1 identical over 9 bases. Trimming took 6 bases from V and 5 from J; bases not matched to a gene: 10. The CDR3 is 15 residues long. The germline gives CDR1 MNHEY, CDR2 SVGAGI. Written as DNA, the CDR3 is TGTGCCAGCAGACCGACAGGGGGTAGTTGGTATGGCTACACCTTC. Residues: CASRPTGGSWYGYTF.

The CDR3 sequence is CASSFTGDEQYF. The CDR3 bases are TGCGCCAGCAGCTTTACAGGGGACGAGCAGTACTTC. The V gene is TRBV5-1, the J gene TRBJ2-5, with 7 nucleotides matching TRBD1. The J call is in doubt because the DNA end fits TRBJ2-7 better. The V gene's germline CDR1 is SGHRS and CDR2 YFSETQ. The CDR3 contains 12 residues.

The V call is TRBV7-2, the J call TRBJ1-6; tentative D call: TRBD1 (5 bases). This CDR3 region has 14 residues. Germline CDR1 reads SGHTA; CDR2 reads FQGNSA. Trimming took off 8 bases at V and 13 bases at J, with 21 bases between the two ends. The CDR3 region is CASGRAVSSGPLHF. CDR3 coding DNA: TGTGCCAGCGGCAGGGCGGTTTCCTCAGGTCCCCTCCACTTT.

CDR3 region: CASSPGQGGETQYF. In DNA form, the CDR3 reads TGTGCCAGCAGCCCGGGACAGGGAGGAGAGACCCAGTACTTC. The chain employs TRBV7-9 and TRBJ2-5, with 9 bases fitting TRBD1. Germline lookup yields CDR1 SEHNR and CDR2 FQNEAQ (reference sequence). This CDR3 spans 14 amino acids. The trim removed 5 bases at V and 4 bases at J, leaving 5 bases unmatched.

The chain couples TRBV6-1 to TRBJ2-7, with D uncertain. CDR1 and CDR2 from the germline V gene are MNHNS and SASEGT. The CDR3 length is 11 residues. With 7 bases removed from V and 3 bases from J, the gap between germline ends came to 7 bases. The CDR3 bases are TGTGCCAGCACAAGTATCTACGAGCAGTACTTC. It specifies CASTSIYEQYF.

This clone appeared a few times. CDR3 nucleotides: TGTGCCAGCAGTGAGGGGGGCACTGAAGCTTTCTTT. This encodes CASSEGGTEAFF. The rearrangement joins TRBV6-1 to TRBJ1-1; D might be TRBD1 (5 bases). The CDR3 sequence is 12 residues long. Germline V lookup: CDR1 MNHNS, CDR2 SASEGT. The V gene lost 3 bases and the J gene lost 4 bases, with 6 bases spanning the gap.

The CDR3: CSVRSASSTDTQYF. The CDR3, as DNA: TGCAGCGTTCGTAGCGCTTCTAGCACAGATACGCAGTATTTT. This chain joins TRBV29-1 and TRBJ2-3; TRBD2 might be the D (5 bases). V dropped 5 bases and J dropped 0 bases, with 12 bases sitting between them. Germline loops: CDR1 SQVTM, CDR2 ANQGSEA. CDR3 length: 14 residues.

The V call is TRBV14, the J call TRBJ2-3; no clear D gene. Trimming took off 0 bases at V and 3 bases at J, with 10 bases between the two ends. Germline CDR1 is SGHDN and CDR2 is FVKESK. This CDR3 contains 15 residues. The CDR3 DNA sequence: TGTGCCAGCAGCCAAGAAACTTTATTGACAGATACGCAGTATTTT. Translated, it gives CASSQETLLTDTQYF.

This clone was recorded a few times. This sequence joins TRBV7-2 and TRBJ2-7; no definite D call. CDR1 SGHTA and CDR2 FQGNSA come from the germline V gene. This CDR3 comprises 12 residues. Trimming pared 5 bases from V and 5 bases from J, leaving 10 bases between. CDR3 coding DNA: TGTGCCAGCAGCGCACCCCTCAACGAGCAGTACTTC. Encoded protein: CASSAPLNEQYF.

As concerns this clone: The sample carries other DNA sequences with the same CDR3. This chain connects TRBV18 to TRBJ2-1, with D tentatively TRBD1 or TRBD2 (6 bases each). The CDR3 spans 15 residues. The V end lost 4 bases, the J end lost 0 bases, and 10 bases lay between the germline ends. CDR1 and CDR2 from the germline V gene are KGHSH and LQKENI. The CDR3, as DNA: TGTGCCAGCTCACGAGGGGGGAGCTCCTACAATGAGCAGTTCTTC. Amino acid sequence: CASSRGGSSYNEQFF.

This sequence joins TRBV5-1 and TRBJ2-1, with 8 bases matching TRBD2. This CDR3 region has 16 residues. Germline-derived CDR1 and CDR2 are SGHRS and YFSETQ. Trimming removed 0 bases from V and 7 bases from J; junction bases left unmatched: 9. The CDR3 bases are TGCGCCAGCAGCTTGGCCGTTTGGTCTAGCGGGAATGAGCAGTTCTTC. Translated, it gives CASSLAVWSSGNEQFF. Full variable domain (outside the CDR3, taken from reference TRBV5-1 and TRBJ2-1): KAGVTQTPRYLIKTRGQQVTLSCSPISGHRSVSWYQQTPGQGLQFLFEYFSETQRNKGNFPGRFSGRQFSNSRSEMNVSTLELGDSALYLCASSLAVWSSGNEQFFGPGTRLTVL.

The rearrangement joins TRBV29-1 to TRBJ1-4; D gene ambiguous. The germline gives CDR1 SQVTM, CDR2 ANQGSEA. The CDR3 spans 13 residues. With 7 bases removed from V and 0 bases from J, the gap between germline ends came to 9 bases. CDR3 DNA sequence: TGCAGCGGAGCCAAATCAACTAATGAAAAACTGTTTTTT. This codes for CSGAKSTNEKLFF.